This TCR beta chain appears in the sequencing data of a study of CXCR3-negative and CXCR3-positive naive CD8 T cells. Whole-study results and caveats: Both naive subsets had comparably high diversity; memory CD8+ cells much lower.

Turning to this clonotype: Its antigen is currently unknown.

Naive CD8+ T cells showed CD45RO-CCR7+CD27+CD95-. CDR3 size: 15 residues. The germline gives CDR1 SQVTM, CDR2 ANQGSEA. The study made its TRB cDNA libraries by 5' RACE, adding UMI labels. TCRdb re-called the 5' RACE reads; one entry per CDR3 protein, DNA not given. In all, the sample yields 50,000 to 65,000 distinct CDR3 sequences. The TCR was taken from a human donor in good health. Some clones in this sample may be carry-over from other donors' samples. The specimen was naive CXCR3- CD8+ T cells from blood. Subset of the sample: CD45RO-CCR7+CD27+CD95- naive CD8+ T cells lacking CXCR3 (TNR3-). This chain connects TRBV29-1 to TRBJ2-1; the D gene TCRdb calls, TRBD1, cannot be checked with no DNA. The chain's CDR3 is CSVELRGHAYNEQFF.